Shown below are 12 T cell receptor beta chains from a single sample sequenced in a study of T cells expressing NK-cell markers. One entry per CDR3 protein, without DNA, is what TCRdb gives after re-calling the 5' RACE reads. The sample is made up of 400,000 or so distinct CDR3 sequences, and the top ten hold about 10% of it. Sequencing was performed on blood T cells: a sorted CD56 or NKG2C T cell subset, CD4+ or CD8+ T cells, or bulk PBMC T cells (not recorded which). The receptors shown here come from a woman aged 50 to 60 in good health.

CDR3 region: CASTDDNYGYTF. The chain employs TRBV12-3 or TRBV12-4 and TRBJ1-2. This CDR3 comprises 12 residues.

V is TRBV4-1 and J is TRBJ2-5. This CDR3 is built from 14 residues. Germline CDR1 reads MGHRA; CDR2 reads YSYEKL. The CDR3: CASSPSVSRETQYF.

The chain carries TRBV12-3 or TRBV12-4 and TRBJ2-1; the D call from TCRdb, TRBD1, cannot be confirmed without DNA. The CDR3 covers 15 residues. CDR3 residues: CASSLDRRGIDEQFF.

The rearrangement links TRBV6-5 to TRBJ2-2; TCRdb outputs TRBD2, but without DNA this stays unchecked. Germline V gene data show CDR1 as MNHEY and CDR2 as SVGAGI. This CDR3 spans 14 amino acids. The CDR3 spells CASSERENTGELFF.

The chain links TRBV3-1 to TRBJ2-1; TCRdb returns TRBD1, unconfirmable since there is no DNA. The V gene's germline CDR1 is LGHDT and CDR2 YNNKEL (reference sequence). The CDR3 runs 15 residues. CDR3 loop: CASSQDGTGDQTRFF.

The rearrangement uses TRBV25-1 and TRBJ2-1; without DNA, the TCRdb call of TRBD1 cannot be checked. CDR1 is MGHDK, CDR2 SYGVNS, per germline. CDR3 length equals 19 residues. The CDR3 here is CASSDPGQGTQGTYNEQFF.

The chain is built from TRBV5-5 and TRBJ1-2. This CDR3 is 15 amino acids long. The germline V gene has CDR1 SGHKS and CDR2 YYEKEE (reference sequence). This CDR3 is CASSLREGPLYGYTF.

The CDR3 is CASRFGTDYGEQYF. The chain is built from TRBV6-1 and TRBJ2-7; TCRdb's D call, TRBD1, is unchecked because there is no DNA. Germline CDR1 is MNHNS and CDR2 is SASEGT. The length of the CDR3 is 14 residues.

V is TRBV27 and J is TRBJ2-6; the TCRdb call, TRBD1, lacks DNA for checking. The CDR3 is 17 amino acids. Germline values: CDR1 MNHEY, CDR2 SMNVEV (reference sequence). CDR3 in amino acids: CASSPAPDRSGANVLTF.

The gene calls are TRBV24-1 and TRBJ2-7. Germline V gene sequence: CDR1 KGHDR, CDR2 SFDVKD. The CDR3 is 14 amino acids. CDR3 amino acids: CATSDRSDPDEQYF.

This rearrangement joins TRBV5-1 to TRBJ2-1; absent DNA, TCRdb's TRBD1 call cannot be checked. This CDR3 is 17 amino acids long. Germline V gives CDR1 SGHRS, CDR2 YFSETQ. CDR3 amino acids: CASSPRTGTGVVNEQFF.

The chain uses TRBV13 and TRBJ1-5; TCRdb's D gene call, TRBD1, goes unchecked for lack of DNA. Per the germline V gene, CDR1 is PRHDT and CDR2 is FYEKMQ (reference sequence). This CDR3 contains 13 residues. The CDR3 loop is CASSHQGAQPQHF.